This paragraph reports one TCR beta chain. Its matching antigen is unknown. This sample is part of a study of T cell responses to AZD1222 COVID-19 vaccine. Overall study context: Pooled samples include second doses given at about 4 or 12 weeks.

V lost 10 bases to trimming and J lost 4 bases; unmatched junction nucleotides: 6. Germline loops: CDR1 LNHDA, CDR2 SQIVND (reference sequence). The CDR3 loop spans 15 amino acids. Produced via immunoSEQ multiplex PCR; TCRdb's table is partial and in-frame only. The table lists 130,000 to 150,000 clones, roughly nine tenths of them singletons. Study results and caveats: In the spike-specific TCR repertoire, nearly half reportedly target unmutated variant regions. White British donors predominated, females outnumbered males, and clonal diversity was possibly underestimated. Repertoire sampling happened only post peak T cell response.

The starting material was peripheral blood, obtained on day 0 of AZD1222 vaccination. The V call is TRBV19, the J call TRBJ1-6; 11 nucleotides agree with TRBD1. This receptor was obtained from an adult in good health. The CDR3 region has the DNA TGTGCCACCGGGACAGGGGGACTGTATAATTCACCCCTCCACTTT. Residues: CATGTGGLYNSPLHF. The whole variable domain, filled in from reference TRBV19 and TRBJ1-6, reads DGGITQSPKYLFRKEGQNVTLSCEQNLNHDAMYWYRQDPGQGLRLIYYSQIVNDFQKGDIAEGYSVSREKKESFPLTVTSAQKNPTAFYLCATGTGGLYNSPLHFGNGTRLTVT.